This entry lists 27 T cell receptor beta chains sequenced from one sample in a study of T cell responses to AZD1222 COVID-19 vaccine. Profiling relied on immunoSEQ multiplex PCR, and the TCRdb table lists in-frame clones only, not all of them. The sample records under 140,000 clones, approximately 90% being singletons. The sample consisted of peripheral blood, taken on day 0 of AZD1222 vaccination. The receptors come from an adult in good health.

On this clone: One end of the junction fails to match germline, which may point to a read error. The genes are TRBV30 and TRBJ1-1; D might be TRBD1 (5 bases). This CDR3 is 14 amino acids long. The germline gives CDR1 GTSNPN, CDR2 SVGIG (reference sequence). CDR3: CTWSEGLPNTEAFF. CDR3 DNA sequence: TGTACCTGGAGTGAGGGGCTCCCGAACACTGAAGCTTTCTTT.

The CDR3 sequence is CASKKTQGAYEQFF. The CDR3 bases are TGTGCCAGCAAAAAAACACAGGGGGCCTATGAGCAGTTCTTC. The chain is built from TRBV13 and TRBJ2-1; 9 bases agree with TRBD1. CDR3 length equals 14 residues. In germline, CDR1 is PRHDT, CDR2 FYEKMQ (reference sequence). Trimming removed 7 bases from V and 8 bases from J; junction bases left unmatched: 9.

The rearrangement joins TRBV13 to TRBJ1-2; D not resolved. The V and J ends lost 1 base and 8 bases respectively, with 14 bases between them. Germline V CDR1 and CDR2: PRHDT, FYEKMQ (reference sequence). The CDR3 is 14 amino acids. DNA for the CDR3: TGTGCCAGCAGCTTAGAGGGTGGGCTCCGGGGCTACACCTTC. Translation gives CASSLEGGLRGYTF.

This chain uses TRBV3-1 (or the pseudogene TRBV3-2) with TRBJ2-1, with TRBD2 identical over 15 bases. CDR1 and CDR2 (germline): LGHDT, YNNKEL (reference sequence). The V and J ends lost 2 bases and 7 bases, in that order; junction bases with no gene match: 9. This CDR3 comprises 18 residues. The chain's CDR3 is CASSQFRTSGRAGNEQFF. The CDR3, as DNA: TGTGCCAGCAGCCAATTTAGGACTAGCGGGAGGGCAGGGAATGAGCAGTTCTTC.

This rearrangement joins TRBV19 to TRBJ2-7; a possible D gene is TRBD1 (6 bases). CDR3 length: 14 residues. Trimming took 5 bases from V and 2 from J, leaving 13 bases between them. CDR1 and CDR2 from the germline V gene are LNHDA and SQIVND (reference sequence). CDR3 protein: CASSGQGTTYEQYF. The CDR3 nucleotides read TGTGCCAGTAGTGGGCAGGGGACGACCTACGAGCAGTACTTC.

This chain uses TRBV28 with TRBJ1-1; possible D gene TRBD1, 5 bases. The V gene's germline CDR1 is MDHEN and CDR2 SYDVKM. The length of the CDR3 is 12 residues. Trimming stripped 3 bases from V and 10 bases from J, with 12 bases between. The CDR3 sequence is CASSFRGWGAFF. The CDR3 region has the DNA TGTGCCAGCAGTTTTCGGGGGTGGGGAGCTTTCTTT.

This chain joins TRBV11-2 and TRBJ2-7; D is uncertain. The CDR3 spans 13 residues. Germline assignment: CDR1 SGHAT and CDR2 FQNNGV. Trimming left V 5 bases short and J 3 bases short, with 11 bases between. The CDR3 loop reads CASSRVRNYEQYF. The CDR3, as DNA: TGTGCCAGCAGCCGGGTCAGAAACTACGAGCAGTACTTC.

V is TRBV5-5 and J is TRBJ1-4; D might be TRBD1 (5 bases). This CDR3 comprises 15 residues. Germline CDR1 is SGHKS and CDR2 is YYEKEE (reference sequence). Deletions cut 4 bases from V and 4 bases from J, with 14 bases between. The CDR3 protein is CASSKGRYDNEKLFF. The CDR3 coding sequence is TGTGCCAGCAGCAAGGGGCGCTACGATAATGAAAAACTGTTTTTT.

This chain connects TRBV18 to TRBJ1-5; a possible D gene is TRBD1 (5 bases). Germline assignment: CDR1 KGHSH and CDR2 LQKENI. V lost 2 bases, J lost 1 base, and 15 bases lay in between. This CDR3 comprises 17 residues. The CDR3: CASSPIRSGGSNQPQHF. For the CDR3, the DNA is TGTGCCAGCTCACCAATCAGATCGGGGGGAAGCAATCAGCCCCAGCATTTT.

The chain joins TRBV27 to TRBJ2-3; D not certain. From germline, CDR1 is MNHEY and CDR2 SMNVEV (reference sequence). The germline V and J ends were trimmed by 3 bases and 2 bases, with 6 bases remaining between them. CDR3 length: 13 residues. The chain's CDR3 is CASSFSNTDTQYF. The CDR3 DNA reads TGTGCCAGCAGTTTTTCGAACACAGATACGCAGTATTTT.

The gene calls are TRBV7-3 and TRBJ2-7; 8 bases are a match to TRBD1. CDR1 SGHTA and CDR2 FQGTGA come from the germline V gene. CDR3 size: 15 residues. V lost 4 bases, J lost 2 bases, and 7 bases stayed unmatched. Here the CDR3 reads CASSSGQDLTYEQYF. The CDR3 coding sequence is TGTGCCAGCAGCTCGGGACAGGACCTGACCTACGAGCAGTACTTC.

The rearrangement joins TRBV5-1 to TRBJ2-1, with D perhaps TRBD1 (6 bases). This CDR3 spans 13 amino acids. Germline assignment: CDR1 SGHRS and CDR2 YFSETQ. Trimming removed 3 bases from V and 13 bases from J, with 17 bases in between. The CDR3 sequence: CASSYGSKGGQFF. The CDR3 DNA sequence: TGCGCCAGCAGCTACGGGTCGAAAGGGGGACAGTTCTTC.

The CDR3 DNA reads as TGTGCCAGCGGTACAGCGGGAGCCACAGATACGCAGTATTTT. Its translation: CASGTAGATDTQYF. This chain connects TRBV2 to TRBJ2-3; the match to TRBD2 covers 8 bases. This CDR3 has 14 amino acids. Trimming took 8 bases from V and 2 from J; bases not matched to a gene: 6. CDR1 is SNHLY, CDR2 FYNNEI, per germline.

The V and J genes are TRBV19 and TRBJ2-1, with 7 nucleotides matching TRBD2. Germline values: CDR1 LNHDA, CDR2 SQIVND (reference sequence). V gave up 1 base and J gave up 3 bases; unmatched junction bases: 12. The CDR3 runs to 18 residues. CDR3 DNA: TGTGCCAGTAGTATAGCGGGGCTAAGCGGGAAACTCTACAATGAGCAGTTCTTC. This codes for CASSIAGLSGKLYNEQFF.

V usage is TRBV24-1 and J usage is TRBJ2-5; a weak D match, TRBD2 (6 bases). The CDR3 runs 14 residues. The V and J ends lost 10 bases and 5 bases respectively, with 19 bases between them. Germline loops: CDR1 KGHDR, CDR2 SFDVKD. The CDR3 bases are TGTGCCACTGGGACTGGAGGGTTTTCGGAGACCCAGTACTTC. It specifies CATGTGGFSETQYF.

V is TRBV5-1 and J is TRBJ2-1; D gene uncertain. Looked up from germline, CDR1 is SGHRS and CDR2 is YFSETQ. V was clipped by 3 bases and J by 5 bases, with 18 bases between them. The CDR3 contains 16 residues. CDR3 sequence reads: CASSWGRWEGDNEQFF. CDR3 DNA: TGCGCCAGCAGCTGGGGAAGGTGGGAAGGCGACAATGAGCAGTTCTTC.

V and J are TRBV5-1 and TRBJ2-2; D gene unclear. Per the germline V gene, CDR1 is SGHRS and CDR2 is YFSETQ. Trimming pared 0 bases from V and 1 base from J, leaving 10 bases between. This CDR3 spans 16 amino acids. The CDR3 DNA follows: TGCGCCAGCAGCTTGGAGGTTCCAGAGAACACCGGGGAGCTGTTTTTT. It is translated as CASSLEVPENTGELFF.

The V gene is TRBV7-2, the J gene TRBJ2-2; the D gene is possibly TRBD2 (6 bases). The CDR3 is 16 amino acids. CDR1 is SGHTA, CDR2 FQGNSA, per germline. V was clipped by 3 bases and J by 2 bases, with 13 bases between them. The CDR3 protein is CASSFHAGTNTGELFF. CDR3 nucleotides: TGTGCCAGCAGCTTTCATGCGGGGACCAACACCGGGGAGCTGTTTTTT.

This clone has only a few counts. The chain combines TRBV10-1 with TRBJ2-1; 10 bases match TRBD2. The V gene end was trimmed by 9 bases and the J gene end by 1 base; junction bases not matched to a gene: 12. CDR3 length equals 17 residues. The germline V gene has CDR1 WNHNN and CDR2 SYGVQD (reference sequence). The CDR3: CASSKAGGPKSYNEQFF. The CDR3 region has the DNA TGCGCCAGTTCCAAAGCGGGAGGGCCGAAATCCTACAATGAGCAGTTCTTC.

The chain uses TRBV7-2 and TRBJ1-5; the D is unclear. The CDR3 spans 16 residues. Germline values: CDR1 SGHTA, CDR2 FQGNSA. V was cut by 3 bases and J by 0 bases, with 12 bases left in between. The CDR3 is CASSLAGGYSNQPQHF. Written as DNA, the CDR3 is TGTGCCAGCAGCTTGGCGGGCGGGTATAGCAATCAGCCCCAGCATTTT.

The sample holds a few counts of this clone. The chain links TRBV13 to TRBJ1-4, with D unclear. This CDR3 is built from 13 residues. The V end lost 5 bases, the J end lost 1 base, and 5 bases lay between the germline ends. Germline V gene sequence: CDR1 PRHDT, CDR2 FYEKMQ (reference sequence). The CDR3 DNA is TGTGCCAGCAGCCCGATAACTAATGAAAAACTGTTTTTT. It codes for CASSPITNEKLFF. Full variable domain (remainder filled in from reference TRBV13 and TRBJ1-4): AAGVIQSPRHLIKEKRETATLKCYPIPRHDTVYWYQQGPGQDPQFLISFYEKMQSDKGSIPDRFSAQQFSDYHSELNMSSLELGDSALYFCASSPITNEKLFFGSGTQLSVL.

The V call is TRBV5-1, the J call TRBJ2-6; D gene ambiguous. From germline, CDR1 is SGHRS and CDR2 YFSETQ. The CDR3 consists of 15 residues. V dropped 2 bases and J dropped 0 bases, with 6 bases sitting between them. DNA for the CDR3: TGCGCCAGCAGCTTTTCAGTCTCTGGGGCCAACGTCCTGACTTTC. Protein product: CASSFSVSGANVLTF.

The chain employs TRBV19 and TRBJ1-4; D gene ambiguous. V was pared by 6 bases and J by 4 bases, with 9 bases between. CDR3 length equals 13 residues. CDR1 is LNHDA, CDR2 SQIVND, per germline (reference sequence). CDR3: CASRDDNNEKLFF. The CDR3 bases are TGTGCCAGTAGGGACGACAATAATGAAAAACTGTTTTTT.

The chain has TRBV2 and TRBJ2-6; weak D call: TRBD1 (5 bases). This CDR3 has 16 residues. Germline CDR1 SNHLY, CDR2 FYNNEI. V lost 4 bases and J 4 bases, leaving 14 bases between the germline ends. The CDR3 region has the DNA TGTGCCAGCAGTGGCTCGGCAGGGCTGGGGGCCAACGTCCTGACTTTC. This sequence encodes CASSGSAGLGANVLTF.

The genes are TRBV7-2 and TRBJ1-4; tentatively, D is TRBD1 (6 bases). This CDR3 comprises 14 residues. Trimming shortened V by 5 bases and J by 8 bases, and 15 bases separated the two germline ends. Germline V lookup: CDR1 SGHTA, CDR2 FQGNSA. CDR3 sequence reads: CASSPQGKGEKLFF. CDR3 nucleotides: TGTGCCAGCAGCCCTCAGGGGAAAGGGGAAAAACTGTTTTTT.

This chain connects TRBV19 to TRBJ2-3; D is perhaps TRBD1 or TRBD2 (5 bases each). The CDR3 covers 12 residues. V lost 6 bases, J lost 12 bases, and 16 bases lay in between. Germline CDR1 is LNHDA and CDR2 is SQIVND (reference sequence). CDR3 in amino acids: CASREGPGGQYF. The DNA of the CDR3 is TGTGCCAGTAGAGAGGGACCCGGAGGCCAGTATTTT.

The chain links TRBV5-6 to TRBJ2-7, with 15 positions matching TRBD2. The CDR3 has 15 amino acids. V lost 3 bases and J lost 4; bases outside the gene matches: 2. Germline CDR1 is SGHDT and CDR2 is YYEEEE. In DNA, the CDR3 is TGTGCCAGCAGCTCTGGACTAGCGGGGGGGTACGAGCAGTACTTC. As protein: CASSSGLAGGYEQYF. The variable domain in full, completed from reference TRBV5-6 and TRBJ2-7, reads DAGVTQSPTHLIKTRGQQVTLRCSPKSGHDTVSWYQQALGQGPQFIFQYYEEEERQRGNFPDRFSGHQFPNYSSELNVNALLLGDSALYLCASSSGLAGGYEQYFGPGTRLTVT.